This T cell receptor beta chain was sequenced for a study of blood T cell repertoires in COVID-19. CDR1 is LNHDA and CDR2 is SQIVND in the germline V gene (reference sequence). With 6 bases removed from V and 4 bases from J, the gap between germline ends came to 7 bases. The CDR3 is made up of 11 amino acids. Sequencing was performed with immunoSEQ multiplex PCR; in TCRdb, only in-frame clones are kept and a portion is missing. Here the sample spans tens of thousands of clones, roughly 84% being singletons. Sequenced: peripheral blood. The TCR originated in a man aged 80 or over with COVID-19, enrolled during active disease. This chain uses TRBV19 with TRBJ2-7; a possible D gene is TRBD1 (5 bases). The CDR3 bases are TGTGCCAGTAGCCACAGGTACGAGCAGTACTTC. This translates into CASSHRYEQYF. Full variable domain (rest looked up from reference TRBV19 and TRBJ2-7): DGGITQSPKYLFRKEGQNVTLSCEQNLNHDAMYWYRQDPGQGLRLIYYSQIVNDFQKGDIAEGYSVSREKKESFPLTVTSAQKNPTAFYLCASSHRYEQYFGPGTRLTVT.